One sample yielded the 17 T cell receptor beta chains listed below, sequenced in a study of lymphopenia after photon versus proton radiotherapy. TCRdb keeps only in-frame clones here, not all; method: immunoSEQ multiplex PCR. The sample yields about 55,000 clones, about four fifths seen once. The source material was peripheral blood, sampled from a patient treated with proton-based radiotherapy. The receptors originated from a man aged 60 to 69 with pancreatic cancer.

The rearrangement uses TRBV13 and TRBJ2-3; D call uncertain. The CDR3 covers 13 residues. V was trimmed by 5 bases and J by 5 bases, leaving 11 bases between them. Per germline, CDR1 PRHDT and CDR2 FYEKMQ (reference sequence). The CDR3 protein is CASSKPRGDTQYF. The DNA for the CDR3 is TGTGCCAGCAGCAAACCCCGAGGAGATACGCAGTATTTT. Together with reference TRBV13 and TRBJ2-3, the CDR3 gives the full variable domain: AAGVIQSPRHLIKEKRETATLKCYPIPRHDTVYWYQQGPGQDPQFLISFYEKMQSDKGSIPDRFSAQQFSDYHSELNMSSLELGDSALYFCASSKPRGDTQYFGPGTRLTVL.

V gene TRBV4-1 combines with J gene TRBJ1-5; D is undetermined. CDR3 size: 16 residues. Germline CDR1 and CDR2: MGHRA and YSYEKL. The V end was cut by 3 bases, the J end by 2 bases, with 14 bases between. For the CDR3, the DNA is TGCGCCAGCAGCCATCCAGGTGCTGGTGGCAATCAGCCCCAGCATTTT. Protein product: CASSHPGAGGNQPQHF.

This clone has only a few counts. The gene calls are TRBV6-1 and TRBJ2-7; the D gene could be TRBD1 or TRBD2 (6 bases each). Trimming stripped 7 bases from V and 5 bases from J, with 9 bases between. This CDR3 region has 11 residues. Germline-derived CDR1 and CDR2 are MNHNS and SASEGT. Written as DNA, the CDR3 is TGTGCCAGCACCGGGGGCAACGAGCAGTACTTC. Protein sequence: CASTGGNEQYF.

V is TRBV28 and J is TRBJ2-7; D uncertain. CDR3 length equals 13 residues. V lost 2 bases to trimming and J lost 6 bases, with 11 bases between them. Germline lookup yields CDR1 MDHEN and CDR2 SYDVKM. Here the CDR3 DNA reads TGTGCCAGCAGTTTACGGCAGGTAGTCGAGCAGTACTTC. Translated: CASSLRQVVEQYF.

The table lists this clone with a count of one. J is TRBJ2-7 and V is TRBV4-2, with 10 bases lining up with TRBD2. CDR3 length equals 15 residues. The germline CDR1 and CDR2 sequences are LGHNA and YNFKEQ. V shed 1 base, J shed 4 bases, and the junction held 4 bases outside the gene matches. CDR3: CASSQVASGSYEQYF. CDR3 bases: TGTGCCAGCAGCCAAGTGGCTAGCGGGAGTTACGAGCAGTACTTC.

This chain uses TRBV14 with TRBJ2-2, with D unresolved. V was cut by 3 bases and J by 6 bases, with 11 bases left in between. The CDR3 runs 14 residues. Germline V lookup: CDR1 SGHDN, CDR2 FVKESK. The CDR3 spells CASSQNTNAGELFF. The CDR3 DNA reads TGTGCCAGCAGCCAGAATACGAATGCCGGGGAGCTGTTTTTT. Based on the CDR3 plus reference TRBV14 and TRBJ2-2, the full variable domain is EAGVTQFPSHSVIEKGQTVTLRCDPISGHDNLYWYRRVMGKEIKFLLHFVKESKQDESGMPNNRFLAERTGGTYSTLKVQPAELEDSGVYFCASSQNTNAGELFFGEGSRLTVL.

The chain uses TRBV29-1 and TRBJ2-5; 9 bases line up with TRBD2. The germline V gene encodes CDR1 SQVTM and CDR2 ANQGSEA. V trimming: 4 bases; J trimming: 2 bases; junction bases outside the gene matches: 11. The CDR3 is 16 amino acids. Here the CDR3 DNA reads TGCAGCGTTGGAGAGCTTCGACTAGCGGATCAAGAGACCCAGTACTTC. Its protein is CSVGELRLADQETQYF.

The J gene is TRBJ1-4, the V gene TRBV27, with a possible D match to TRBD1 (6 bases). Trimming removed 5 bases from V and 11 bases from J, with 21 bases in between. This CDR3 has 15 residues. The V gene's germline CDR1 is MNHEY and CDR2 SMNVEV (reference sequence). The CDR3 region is CASSKEQGSRGKLFF. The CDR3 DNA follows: TGTGCCAGCAGTAAAGAACAGGGATCGAGGGGTAAACTGTTTTTT.

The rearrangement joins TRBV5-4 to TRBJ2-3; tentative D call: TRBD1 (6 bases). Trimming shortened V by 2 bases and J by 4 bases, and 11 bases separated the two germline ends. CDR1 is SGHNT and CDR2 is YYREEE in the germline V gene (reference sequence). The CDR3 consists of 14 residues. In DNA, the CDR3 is TGTGCCAGCAGCTTATCCAGGGGAGCAGATACGCAGTATTTT. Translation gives CASSLSRGADTQYF.

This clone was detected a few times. The CDR3 DNA follows: TGCAGCTTCGGGGGGGCGAGCGGGAGGGCCGTTGATGAGCAGTTCTTC. Its translation: CSFGGASGRAVDEQFF. The rearrangement joins TRBV29-1 to TRBJ2-1; 10 bases agree with TRBD2. Per germline, CDR1 SQVTM and CDR2 ANQGSEA. V trimming: 8 bases; J trimming: 8 bases; junction bases outside the gene matches: 18. The CDR3 sequence is 16 residues long.

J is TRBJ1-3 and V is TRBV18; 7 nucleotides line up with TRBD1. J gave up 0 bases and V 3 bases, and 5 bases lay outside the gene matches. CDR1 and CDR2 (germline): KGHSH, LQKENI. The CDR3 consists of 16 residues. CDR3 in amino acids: CASSPGTVLSGNTIYF. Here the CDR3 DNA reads TGTGCCAGCTCACCGGGGACAGTTCTCTCTGGAAACACCATATATTTT.

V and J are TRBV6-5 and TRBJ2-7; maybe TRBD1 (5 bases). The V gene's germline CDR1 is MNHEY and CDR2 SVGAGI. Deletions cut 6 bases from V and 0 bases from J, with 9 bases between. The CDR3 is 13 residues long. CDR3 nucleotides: TGTGCCAGCAGAAGACAGAACTCCTACGAGCAGTACTTC. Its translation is CASRRQNSYEQYF.

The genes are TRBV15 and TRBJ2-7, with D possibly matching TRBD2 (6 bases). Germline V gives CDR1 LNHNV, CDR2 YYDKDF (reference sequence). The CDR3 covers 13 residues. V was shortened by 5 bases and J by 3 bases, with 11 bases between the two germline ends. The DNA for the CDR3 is TGTGCCACCAGCGGAGGGGACCACTACGAGCAGTACTTC. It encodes CATSGGDHYEQYF.

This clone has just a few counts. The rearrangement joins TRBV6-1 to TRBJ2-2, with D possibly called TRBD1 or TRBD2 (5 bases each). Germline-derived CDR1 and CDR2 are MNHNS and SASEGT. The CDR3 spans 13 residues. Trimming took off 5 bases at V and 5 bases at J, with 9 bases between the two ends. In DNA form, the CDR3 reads TGTGCCAGCAGTCCCGGGGCGACCGGGGAGCTGTTTTTT. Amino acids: CASSPGATGELFF.

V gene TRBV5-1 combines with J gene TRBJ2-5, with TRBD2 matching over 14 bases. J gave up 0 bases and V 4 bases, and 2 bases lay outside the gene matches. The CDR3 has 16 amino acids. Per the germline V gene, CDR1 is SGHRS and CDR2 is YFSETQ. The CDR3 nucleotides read TGCGCCAGCAGCCGGACTAGCGGGAGGCACCAAGAGACCCAGTACTTC. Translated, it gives CASSRTSGRHQETQYF.

The CDR3 sequence: CASSLVPGNYGYTF. DNA for the CDR3: TGTGCCAGCAGCTTAGTTCCGGGGAACTATGGCTACACCTTC. This chain uses TRBV7-9 with TRBJ1-2, with unresolved D. The germline gives CDR1 SEHNR, CDR2 FQNEAQ (reference sequence). V was shortened by 1 base and J by 2 bases, with 8 bases between the two germline ends. The CDR3 has 14 amino acids.

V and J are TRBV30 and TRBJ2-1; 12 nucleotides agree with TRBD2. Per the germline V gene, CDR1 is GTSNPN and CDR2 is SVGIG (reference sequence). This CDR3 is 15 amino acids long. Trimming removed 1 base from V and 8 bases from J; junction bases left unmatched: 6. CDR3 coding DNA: TGTGCCTGGAGTGGAACTAGCGGGAGGAATTATGAGCAGTTCTTC. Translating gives CAWSGTSGRNYEQFF. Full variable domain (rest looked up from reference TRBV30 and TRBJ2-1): SQTIHQWPATLVQPVGSPLSLECTVEGTSNPNLYWYRQAAGRGLQLLFYSVGIGQISSEVPQNLSASRPQDRQFILSSKKLLLSDSGFYLCAWSGTSGRNYEQFFGPGTRLTVL.